These T cell receptor beta chains were read from a single sample in a study of metastatic and nonmetastatic thyroid tumors. MiXCR reprocessed the PCR reads for TCRdb. The data contain 6,000 to 8,500 clones, 3% to 3.5% of them singletons. The sequenced material came from tumor tissue. The receptors stem from a female donor with papillary thyroid cancer or a benign thyroid nodule (not recorded which). Some clones in this sample may be carry-over from other donors' samples. The CDR3 runs from the conserved cysteine through the conserved F or W. A D gene is named only where the DNA matches it firmly. Each size is once, few, many or a size class.

TRBJ2-2 | TRBV28 | many | . | CASSLWGGMSTGELFF | TGTGCCAGCAGTTTATGGGGCGGGATGAGCACCGGGGAGCTGTTTTTT
TRBJ2-1 | TRBV30 | medium-sized | TRBD2 | CAWSALWLAGDNEQFF | TGTGCCTGGAGTGCGTTGTGGCTAGCGGGAGACAATGAGCAGTTCTTC
TRBJ2-3 | TRBV2 | many | . | CASSEDQSRWDTQYF | TGTGCCAGCAGTGAAGATCAGAGTCGATGGGATACGCAGTATTTT
TRBJ1-1 | TRBV7-2 | many | . | CASSWSPNTEAFF | TGTGCCAGCAGCTGGAGTCCTAACACTGAAGCTTTCTTT
TRBJ2-1 | TRBV3-1 | many | . | CASSQGPARDNEQFF | TGTGCCAGCAGCCAAGGGCCTGCCAGGGACAATGAGCAGTTCTTC
TRBJ2-5 | TRBV27 | medium-sized | . | CASSFGYQETQYF | TGTGCCAGCAGTTTCGGGTACCAAGAGACCCAGTACTTC
TRBJ1-2 | TRBV29-1 | many | . | CSVGTANYGYTF | TGCAGCGTTGGGACAGCTAACTATGGCTACACCTTC
TRBJ2-1 | TRBV29-1 | many | TRBD1 | CSVDGTGRYEQFF | TGCAGCGTTGACGGGACAGGGAGGTATGAGCAGTTCTTC
TRBJ2-5 | TRBV7-2 | many | . | CASSPSRAETQYF | TGTGCCAGCAGCCCCAGTAGGGCTGAGACCCAGTACTTC
TRBJ2-2 | TRBV7-9 | many | . | CASSFGGLAGELFF | TGTGCCAGCAGCTTCGGAGGGCTGGCCGGGGAGCTGTTTTTT
TRBJ2-5 | TRBV6-6 | medium-sized | TRBD1 | CASSSNDSIQGLLQETQYF | TGTGCCAGCAGTTCAAACGATAGTATACAGGGGCTACTCCAAGAGACCCAGTACTTC